What follows are 3 T cell receptor beta chains derived from one specimen sequenced in a study of monozygotic twins with inflammatory bowel disease. TCRdb reprocessed the 5' RACE reads; each CDR3 protein has one entry and no DNA is given. This sample's clone table lists around 140,000 distinct CDR3 sequences. The sample taken for sequencing was blood. These receptor sequences come from a human donor with ulcerative colitis or Crohn's disease, or a healthy co-twin of an affected twin (not recorded which).

This chain uses TRBV6-4 with TRBJ2-4; TCRdb designates TRBD1, a call that cannot be tested without DNA. The CDR3 spans 20 residues. The germline gives CDR1 MRHNA, CDR2 SNTAGT. The CDR3 is CASNGHTKMTGRLAKNIQYF.

The chain uses TRBV7-8 and TRBJ2-7; TCRdb designates TRBD1, a call that cannot be tested without DNA. The length of the CDR3 is 17 residues. Germline CDR1 SGHVS, CDR2 FQNEAQ. This chain's CDR3 is CASSRLTKTVNGNEQYF. The variable domain in full, with the rest retrieved from reference TRBV7-8 and TRBJ2-7, is GAGVSQSPRYKVAKRGQDVALRCDPISGHVSLFWYQQALGQGPEFLTYFQNEAQLDKSGLPSDRFFAERPEGSVSTLKIQRTQQEDSAVYLCASSRLTKTVNGNEQYFGPGTRLTVT.

This rearrangement joins TRBV5-5 to TRBJ1-2; TCRdb calls TRBD1, which cannot be checked without DNA. The germline CDR1 and CDR2 sequences are SGHKS and YYEKEE (reference sequence). The CDR3 loop spans 14 amino acids. The CDR3 protein is CASSPRDISYGYTF.